This T cell receptor beta chain is from a study of CD8+ T cells in alopecia areata. As for the study in general: Treated patients were given oral tofacitinib, which was dosed at 5 to 10 mg twice daily.

Lesional scalp punch biopsies and peripheral blood were collected from alopecia areata patients. CDR3 length: 15 residues. V lost 5 bases and J lost 4; bases outside the gene matches: 10. Germline loops: CDR1 SGHTA, CDR2 FQGNSA. On this clone itself: No antigen is known for it.

cDNA reverse transcribed from extracted RNA served as the sequencing template. Generated by immunoSEQ multiplex PCR, the TCRdb table keeps only in-frame clones and is missing some. The sample lists around 130,000 clones; approximately 58% were seen once. Study-level results: Researchers reported that TCR sharing among patients proved less clear than in mice, possibly HLA-linked.

The starting material was CD4+ T cells sorted from blood, obtained at week 0. The chain is built from TRBV7-2 and TRBJ1-1; 7 positions match TRBD1. This clonotype was obtained from a human donor with alopecia areata. The CDR3 spells CASSVGTVIGTEAFF. The CDR3 DNA sequence: TGTGCCAGCAGCGTCGGGACAGTCATTGGCACTGAAGCTTTCTTT.